The 21 T cell receptor beta chains below all came from one sample that was sequenced in a study of blood T cell repertoires in COVID-19. TCRdb keeps only in-frame clones here, not all; method: immunoSEQ multiplex PCR. This table has more than 150,000 clones, roughly 84% appearing once. The sequenced sample was peripheral blood. The receptors stem from a woman in her 50s with acute or convalescent COVID-19.

This rearrangement joins TRBV28 to TRBJ2-7; TRBD1 aligns across 7 bases. After removal of 8 bases from V and 4 bases from J, the junction contained 11 bases not matched to a gene. The CDR3 has 14 residues. Per germline, CDR1 MDHEN and CDR2 SYDVKM. The CDR3 loop is CASCLRGRKYEQYF. In nucleotides, the CDR3 is TGTGCCAGCTGCTTAAGGGGGCGCAAATACGAGCAGTACTTC.

The chain employs TRBV6-1 and TRBJ1-6; 7 bases are shared with TRBD1. This CDR3 contains 15 residues. Trimming took 1 base from V and 15 from J; bases not matched to a gene: 12. Germline assignment: CDR1 MNHNS and CDR2 SASEGT. The CDR3 sequence is CASSEVVGGNSVLHF. Here the CDR3 DNA reads TGTGCCAGCAGTGAAGTGGTAGGGGGCAATTCTGTCCTCCACTTT.

A remark on this clone: The same CDR3 also results from other DNA sequences found in this sample. The V and J genes are TRBV7-9 and TRBJ2-7, with 7 bases fitting TRBD1. J was trimmed by 4 bases and V by 5 bases; bases with no gene match: 8. The CDR3 is 14 residues long. CDR1 SEHNR and CDR2 FQNEAQ come from the germline V gene (reference sequence). The CDR3 sequence is CASSLGTASYEQYF. CDR3 sequence (DNA): TGTGCCAGCAGCCTTGGGACAGCCAGTTACGAGCAGTACTTC.

This rearrangement joins TRBV6-5 to TRBJ1-3; 9 nucleotides align to TRBD1. The CDR3 is 15 amino acids. V lost 5 bases and J lost 4; bases outside the gene matches: 6. CDR1 is MNHEY and CDR2 is SVGAGI in the germline V gene. CDR3 loop: CASSIQGARGNTIYF. DNA for the CDR3: TGTGCCAGCAGTATACAGGGGGCGCGAGGAAACACCATATATTTT.

A single count supports this clone. The V gene is TRBV10-3, the J gene TRBJ2-7, with unresolved D. From germline, CDR1 is ENHRY and CDR2 SYGVKD. This CDR3 region has 12 residues. V lost 2 bases to trimming and J lost 2 bases, with 4 bases between them. The CDR3 region has the DNA TGTGCCATCAGTGAGACTACCTACGAGCAGTACTTC. The encoded protein is CAISETTYEQYF.

This chain connects TRBV7-2 to TRBJ1-5; D is unresolved. CDR3 length: 14 amino acids. Germline V lookup: CDR1 SGHTA, CDR2 FQGNSA. Trimming removed 5 bases at V and 2 bases at J, with 10 bases between. The DNA for the CDR3 is TGTGCCAGCAGCCTAAACAGAGGCAATCAGCCCCAGCATTTT. Encoded protein: CASSLNRGNQPQHF.

This clone was seen only once. This chain uses TRBV7-2 with TRBJ1-5; D is possibly TRBD1 (5 bases). The CDR3 is 15 residues long. The germline gives CDR1 SGHTA, CDR2 FQGNSA. V lost 5 bases and J lost 9, with 20 bases in between. This CDR3 is CASSPMMLRGRPQHF. DNA of the CDR3: TGTGCCAGCAGCCCCATGATGTTAAGGGGCCGGCCCCAGCATTTT.

V gene TRBV7-3 combines with J gene TRBJ2-7; possible D gene TRBD1, 6 bases. Germline lookup yields CDR1 SGHTA and CDR2 FQGTGA. This CDR3 contains 14 residues. Trimming removed 5 bases at V and 0 bases at J, with 11 bases between. The CDR3 coding sequence is TGTGCCAGCAGCCCGGGACATAGCTCCTACGAGCAGTACTTC. Protein: CASSPGHSSYEQYF.

The chain combines TRBV2 with TRBJ1-4; TRBD1 agrees at 9 bases. In germline, CDR1 is SNHLY, CDR2 FYNNEI. Trimming took 6 bases from V and 5 from J; bases not matched to a gene: 4. The CDR3 loop spans 14 amino acids. The CDR3 protein is CASRAGTGNEKLFF. In DNA form, the CDR3 reads TGTGCCAGCAGGGCCGGGACAGGGAATGAAAAACTGTTTTTT.

The chain uses TRBV5-1 and TRBJ1-1, with 9 positions matching TRBD1. CDR3 length equals 15 residues. The ends lost 4 bases at V and 3 bases at J; junction bases unmatched: 7. Germline V CDR1 and CDR2: SGHRS, YFSETQ. The CDR3 bases are TGCGCCAGCAGCGGTGGGACAGGGATGTACACTGAAGCTTTCTTT. Protein sequence: CASSGGTGMYTEAFF.

The chain has TRBV7-8 and TRBJ2-1, with D possibly matching TRBD2 (6 bases). V lost 5 bases to trimming and J lost 9 bases, with 11 bases between them. The CDR3 covers 12 residues. Per germline, CDR1 SGHVS and CDR2 FQNEAQ. The CDR3 spells CASSGGMGEQFF. DNA for the CDR3: TGTGCCAGCAGCGGCGGGATGGGTGAGCAGTTCTTC.

The chain is built from TRBV5-1 and TRBJ2-1, with 11 bases lining up with TRBD2. This CDR3 has 15 amino acids. Trimming took 4 bases from V and 6 from J; bases not matched to a gene: 6. Per the germline V gene, CDR1 is SGHRS and CDR2 is YFSETQ. CDR3 sequence: CASSPALAGVNEQFF. CDR3 in DNA: TGCGCCAGCAGCCCCGCACTAGCGGGAGTCAATGAGCAGTTCTTC.

The genes are TRBV29-1 and TRBJ1-2; D is possibly TRBD1 (5 bases). Trimming stripped 1 base from V and 8 bases from J, with 11 bases between. Germline loops: CDR1 SQVTM, CDR2 ANQGSEA. The CDR3 consists of 12 residues. Written as DNA, the CDR3 is TGCAGCGTTGAAGGGGGAGGGGCCGGCTACACCTTC. Translated, it gives CSVEGGGAGYTF. The whole variable domain, filled in from reference TRBV29-1 and TRBJ1-2, reads SAVISQKPSRDICQRGTSLTIQCQVDSQVTMMFWYRQQPGQSLTLIATANQGSEATYESGFVIDKFPISRPNLTFSTLTVSNMSPEDSSIYLCSVEGGGAGYTFGSGTRLTVV.

The CDR3 protein is CASSFGQGEQFF. CDR3 DNA: TGCGCCAGCAGCTTTGGACAGGGTGAGCAGTTCTTC. The chain combines TRBV5-1 with TRBJ2-1, with 8 bases matching TRBD1. The CDR3 contains 12 residues. CDR1 is SGHRS, CDR2 YFSETQ, per germline. J was trimmed by 9 bases and V by 2 bases; bases with no gene match: 1.

This clone was seen a handful of times. Its ends do not fully match the called genes, so a read error is possible. This chain joins TRBV19 and TRBJ2-7, with D perhaps matching TRBD1 (6 bases). The CDR3 totals 11 residues. Germline assignment: CDR1 LNHDA and CDR2 SQIVND (reference sequence). CDR3 amino acids: CASRTTGPLHF. Here the CDR3 DNA reads TGTGCCAGTCGAACGACAGGTCCGTTGCACTTC.

The chain couples TRBV18 to TRBJ1-3; a possible D gene is TRBD1 (6 bases). Deletions cut 3 bases from V and 8 bases from J, with 14 bases between. Looked up from germline, CDR1 is KGHSH and CDR2 is LQKENI. The CDR3 has 14 amino acids. In DNA form, the CDR3 reads TGTGCCAGCTCACCGGGGGGGCGCCGAGACACCATATATTTT. The encoded protein is CASSPGGRRDTIYF.

The chain has TRBV10-3 and TRBJ2-2; D might be TRBD1 (6 bases). The CDR3 totals 13 residues. Per the germline V gene, CDR1 is ENHRY and CDR2 is SYGVKD. Trimming removed 6 bases at V and 4 bases at J, with 9 bases between. The CDR3 protein is CAIRGQTTGELFF. Here the CDR3 DNA reads TGTGCCATCAGGGGACAAACCACCGGGGAGCTGTTTTTT.

The chain links TRBV27 to TRBJ2-1, with a weak D call TRBD1 (5 bases). This CDR3 has 15 amino acids. CDR1 is MNHEY and CDR2 is SMNVEV in the germline V gene (reference sequence). V lost 8 bases to trimming and J lost 4 bases, with 18 bases between them. CDR3 DNA: TGTGCCAGCTCTCTTACAGGTTCCCCATACAATGAGCAGTTCTTC. Protein sequence: CASSLTGSPYNEQFF.

This clone appeared a single time. The chain couples TRBV7-3 to TRBJ2-1, with 9 bases aligning to TRBD2. Per the germline V gene, CDR1 is SGHTA and CDR2 is FQGTGA. The V and J ends lost 5 bases and 8 bases, in that order; junction bases with no gene match: 10. The CDR3 consists of 15 residues. The CDR3 protein is CASSITGTSFHEQFF. The CDR3 DNA follows: TGTGCCAGCAGCATCACCGGGACTAGCTTCCATGAGCAGTTCTTC.

The J gene is TRBJ1-1, the V gene TRBV27; 12 nucleotides line up with TRBD1. Per the germline V gene, CDR1 is MNHEY and CDR2 is SMNVEV (reference sequence). The CDR3 spans 13 residues. Trimming took 5 bases from V and 10 from J; bases not matched to a gene: 5. The CDR3 nucleotides are TGTGCCAGCAGTCGCCCGGGACAGGGGGCAGCTTTCTTT. Encoded protein: CASSRPGQGAAFF.

This chain links TRBV9 with TRBJ1-1; 7 positions agree with TRBD1. The CDR3 is made up of 15 amino acids. The V and J ends lost 3 bases and 0 bases, in that order; junction bases with no gene match: 5. The germline V gene encodes CDR1 SGDLS and CDR2 YYNGEE. The CDR3 coding sequence is TGTGCCAGCAGCGGACAGACAGGGATGAACACTGAAGCTTTCTTT. Translated, it gives CASSGQTGMNTEAFF.